The present T cell receptor (beta chain) was sequenced within a study of T cell responses to AZD1222 COVID-19 vaccine. Study details: The analysis combined second doses at about 4 or about 12 weeks. Regarding the study as a whole: Nearly half of spike-specific TCRs reportedly go after variant regions that carry no mutations.

This clone was recorded once. No antigen is known for it. The CDR3 extends over 15 amino acids. V lost 5 bases, J lost 6 bases, and 11 bases stayed unmatched. CDR1 is SGHAT and CDR2 is FQDESV in the germline V gene (reference sequence). The method was immunoSEQ multiplex PCR; TCRdb's version includes in-frame clones alone and lacks a portion of them. The sample shows 100,000 to 150,000 clones, approximately 83% of them seen only once. The chain links TRBV11-1 to TRBJ1-2; 8 nucleotides line up with TRBD1. This receptor was obtained from an adult in good health. Sequencing used peripheral blood, obtained on day 0 of AZD1222 vaccination. This CDR3 reads CASSTPGQEMDGYTF. In DNA form, the CDR3 reads TGTGCCAGCAGCACACCGGGACAGGAAATGGATGGCTACACCTTC. The whole variable domain, remainder taken from reference TRBV11-1 and TRBJ1-2, is EAEVAQSPRYKITEKSQAVAFWCDPISGHATLYWYRQILGQGPELLVQFQDESVVDDSQLPKDRFSAERLKGVDSTLKIQPAELGDSAMYLCASSTPGQEMDGYTFGSGTRLTVV.